The present entry profiles one T cell receptor (beta chain) with its context. Its antigen remains unidentified. Specified treatment: around 19 received Ad26.COV2.S at low or high dose, single or two shots; roughly five received placebo; per-sample allocation not given. The study sampled participants on day 63 after the first vaccine or placebo injection. It was an adult aged 18-55 years in Boston who was the donor. This record belongs to a study of Ad26.COV2.S vaccination and SARS-CoV-2 variants. Study-wide results and caveats: For non-spike TCRs, breadth in vaccine recipients resembled that in placebo recipients.

Repertoires were generated with immunoSEQ multiplex PCR, while TCRdb's copy carries only in-frame clones and drops some. The table lists 430,000 or so clones, 75% to 95% of them singletons. This TCR derives from a person aged 18-65 years who received the Ad26.COV2.S COVID-19 vaccine or a placebo. This material consisted of peripheral blood, taken in a trial of Ad26.COV2.S vaccine versus placebo.

The CDR3 DNA reads as TGTGCCAGCATCGGGGCTAGCTCCTACGAGCAGTACTTC. Its translation: CASIGASSYEQYF. The J gene is TRBJ2-7, the V gene TRBV28; D could derive from TRBD1 or TRBD2 (5 bases each). This CDR3 is 13 amino acids long. The germline V gene has CDR1 MDHEN and CDR2 SYDVKM. V gave up 7 bases and J gave up 0 bases, with 10 bases separating them.